One sample yielded the 29 T cell receptor beta chains listed below, sequenced in a study of blood T cell repertoires in COVID-19. Sequencing was performed with immunoSEQ multiplex PCR; in TCRdb, only in-frame clones are kept and a portion is missing. Altogether approximately 30,000 clones are present, about 90% being singletons, with the ten largest covering over 0.95%. Sequenced: peripheral blood. Receptors were obtained from a man in his 70s with active or convalescent COVID-19.

V usage is TRBV2 and J usage is TRBJ1-2, with D maybe TRBD1 (6 bases). The CDR3 has 12 amino acids. V lost 5 bases, J lost 5 bases, and 9 bases lay in between. CDR1 SNHLY and CDR2 FYNNEI come from the germline V gene. The CDR3 DNA sequence: TGTGCCAGCAGTACCGACAGGTATGGCTACACCTTC. Amino acid sequence: CASSTDRYGYTF. The full variable domain, rest sourced from reference TRBV2 and TRBJ1-2, is EPEVTQTPSHQVTQMGQEVILRCVPISNHLYFYWYRQILGQKVEFLVSFYNNEISEKSEIFDDQFSVERPDGSNFTLKIRSTKLEDSAMYFCASSTDRYGYTFGSGTRLTVV.

The CDR3 is CSVGGLHSYEQYF. DNA for the CDR3: TGCAGCGTTGGGGGCCTACACTCCTACGAGCAGTACTTC. This chain joins TRBV29-1 and TRBJ2-7, with TRBD1 as a possible D gene (5 bases). The CDR3 has 13 amino acids. Trimming removed 4 bases from V and 0 bases from J, with 10 bases in between. Germline CDR1 and CDR2: SQVTM and ANQGSEA.

The chain uses TRBV5-1 and TRBJ1-1; TRBD1 aligns across 7 bases. Unmatched junction bases numbered 5, after V lost 6 bases and J lost 0 bases. CDR1 is SGHRS, CDR2 YFSETQ, per germline. The CDR3 has 14 amino acids. CDR3 amino acids: CASTSTGMNTEAFF. CDR3 bases: TGCGCCAGCACATCGACAGGGATGAACACTGAAGCTTTCTTT.

The rearrangement joins TRBV11-3 to TRBJ2-1, with 9 bases matching TRBD2. Germline V gives CDR1 SGHNT, CDR2 YENEEA. V was clipped by 6 bases and J by 0 bases; unmatched bases: 9. The CDR3 has 17 residues. CDR3 coding DNA: TGTGCCAGCAGTGGGCTAGCGGGACTGTACTCCTACAATGAGCAGTTCTTC. This encodes CASSGLAGLYSYNEQFF.

V is TRBV5-6 and J is TRBJ1-6; maybe TRBD1 (6 bases). CDR1 SGHDT and CDR2 YYEEEE come from the germline V gene. V lost 4 bases to trimming and J lost 6 bases, with 11 bases between them. The CDR3 contains 14 residues. CDR3 bases: TGTGCCAGCAGCAGGAGGACAGTTAATTCACCCCTCCACTTT. This encodes CASSRRTVNSPLHF.

V and J are TRBV6-5 and TRBJ1-3; tentatively, D is TRBD1 (5 bases). The CDR3 runs 15 residues. Germline V gene data show CDR1 as MNHEY and CDR2 as SVGAGI. V was trimmed by 7 bases and J by 0 bases, leaving 13 bases between them. Here the CDR3 DNA reads TGTGCCAGCAAGCGGGGCCTGAGCTCTGGAAACACCATATATTTT. The encoded protein is CASKRGLSSGNTIYF.

This clone has a handful of counts. The chain joins TRBV7-2 to TRBJ1-1; 10 nucleotides agree with TRBD1. Trimming cost V 1 base and J 5 bases; bases outside gene matches: 4. Germline V gene lookup returns CDR1 SGHTA and CDR2 FQGNSA. This CDR3 has 15 residues. CDR3 sequence reads: CASSLEGQGTTEAFF. CDR3 bases: TGTGCCAGCAGCTTAGAGGGACAGGGGACGACTGAAGCTTTCTTT.

The chain couples TRBV4-2 to TRBJ1-1, with D perhaps TRBD1 (6 bases). The germline CDR1 and CDR2 sequences are LGHNA and YNFKEQ. V lost 1 base, J lost 2 bases, and 20 bases lay in between. The CDR3 is 18 amino acids. The CDR3 here is CASSQGVNTGGRNTEAFF. Here the CDR3 DNA reads TGTGCCAGCAGCCAAGGGGTAAATACGGGGGGCAGAAACACTGAAGCTTTCTTT.

The chain has TRBV5-1 and TRBJ2-7; 7 positions match TRBD1. Per germline, CDR1 SGHRS and CDR2 YFSETQ. The CDR3 totals 16 residues. The V and J ends lost 4 bases and 2 bases, in that order; junction bases with no gene match: 12. This CDR3 reads CASSLGRDSFTYEQYF. The CDR3 DNA reads TGCGCCAGCAGCCTGGGACGGGACAGCTTTACCTACGAGCAGTACTTC.

The chain recombines TRBV18 with TRBJ2-5, with 11 bases identical to TRBD2. Germline lookup yields CDR1 KGHSH and CDR2 LQKENI. J lost 4 bases, V lost 1 base, and 5 bases had no gene match. The CDR3 is made up of 16 amino acids. The CDR3 protein is CASSPQQLAGAETQYF. The CDR3 region has the DNA TGTGCCAGCTCACCACAGCAACTAGCGGGGGCAGAGACCCAGTACTTC.

The chain combines TRBV7-9 with TRBJ1-2; 8 nucleotides line up with TRBD1. CDR1 is SEHNR and CDR2 is FQNEAQ in the germline V gene (reference sequence). Trimming took 2 bases from V and 8 from J; bases not matched to a gene: 4. The CDR3 consists of 13 residues. The CDR3 loop is CASSLSGGEGYTF. The CDR3, as DNA: TGTGCCAGCAGCTTATCAGGGGGCGAAGGCTACACCTTC.

The J gene is TRBJ2-7, the V gene TRBV2; 9 nucleotides agree with TRBD2. Germline CDR1 is SNHLY and CDR2 is FYNNEI. This CDR3 spans 13 amino acids. Losses at the gene ends were 7 bases for V and 7 bases for J; bases not matched to a gene: 8. The CDR3 coding sequence is TGTGCCAGCACCGTAGCGGGAGCGCGGGAGCAGTACTTC. As protein: CASTVAGAREQYF. The full variable domain, rest sourced from reference TRBV2 and TRBJ2-7, is EPEVTQTPSHQVTQMGQEVILRCVPISNHLYFYWYRQILGQKVEFLVSFYNNEISEKSEIFDDQFSVERPDGSNFTLKIRSTKLEDSAMYFCASTVAGAREQYFGPGTRLTVT.

V is TRBV7-2 and J is TRBJ1-6; D is unclear. The CDR3 is 12 amino acids. Per the germline V gene, CDR1 is SGHTA and CDR2 is FQGNSA. V lost 5 bases and J 8 bases, leaving 7 bases between the germline ends. The CDR3 DNA follows: TGTGCCAGCAGCCCCCCCGATTCACCCCTCCACTTT. Protein sequence: CASSPPDSPLHF.

J is TRBJ1-1 and V is TRBV29-1, with 7 positions matching TRBD1. The V gene end was trimmed by 7 bases and the J gene end by 4 bases; junction bases not matched to a gene: 6. CDR3 length equals 12 residues. The V gene's germline CDR1 is SQVTM and CDR2 ANQGSEA. The CDR3 spells CSALDRATEAFF. The CDR3 coding sequence is TGCAGCGCCTTAGACAGGGCCACTGAAGCTTTCTTT.

The rearrangement joins TRBV27 to TRBJ2-7, with 11 bases fitting TRBD2. The CDR3 sequence is 15 residues long. Germline V gives CDR1 MNHEY, CDR2 SMNVEV (reference sequence). V lost 5 bases to trimming and J lost 2 bases; unmatched junction nucleotides: 5. For the CDR3, the DNA is TGTGCCAGCAGTCCGCGACTAGCGGGACCCTACGAGCAGTACTTC. Translated, it gives CASSPRLAGPYEQYF.

The chain combines TRBV5-1 with TRBJ2-6; TRBD1 matches at 8 bases. CDR1 is SGHRS, CDR2 YFSETQ, per germline. This CDR3 is 15 amino acids long. Trimming removed 3 bases from V and 4 bases from J; junction bases left unmatched: 3. The CDR3 region is CASSSQGAGANVLTF. CDR3 DNA sequence: TGCGCCAGCAGCTCCCAGGGGGCAGGGGCCAACGTCCTGACTTTC.

This clone was recorded only once. The chain recombines TRBV10-1 with TRBJ2-7, with D maybe TRBD1 (6 bases). The V gene's germline CDR1 is WNHNN and CDR2 SYGVQD (reference sequence). This CDR3 is 12 amino acids long. V was cut by 8 bases and J by 2 bases, with 10 bases left in between. CDR3 in DNA: TGCGCCAGCCGGGACACCACCTACGAGCAGTACTTC. Residues: CASRDTTYEQYF.

The V gene is TRBV5-1, the J gene TRBJ2-2, with TRBD1 identical over 7 bases. V lost 6 bases and J lost 6; bases outside the gene matches: 5. Germline CDR1 and CDR2: SGHRS and YFSETQ. CDR3 size: 13 residues. CDR3 sequence: CASNYRGPGELFF. CDR3 bases: TGCGCCAGCAATTACAGGGGACCCGGGGAGCTGTTTTTT.

V gene TRBV19 combines with J gene TRBJ2-1; D not resolved. The length of the CDR3 is 14 residues. Trimming shortened V by 2 bases and J by 6 bases, and 11 bases separated the two germline ends. CDR1 is LNHDA and CDR2 is SQIVND in the germline V gene (reference sequence). The CDR3 loop reads CASSISVVSNEQFF. For the CDR3, the DNA is TGTGCCAGTAGTATATCGGTAGTATCCAATGAGCAGTTCTTC.

CDR3 sequence: CASRGLGEGKNSPLHF. In DNA form, the CDR3 reads TGTGCCAGCAGGGGTTTGGGGGAGGGGAAGAATTCACCCCTCCACTTT. This chain joins TRBV3-1 (or the pseudogene TRBV3-2) and TRBJ1-6, with D possibly being TRBD1 (5 bases). Germline CDR1 LGHDT, CDR2 YNNKEL (reference sequence). The CDR3 contains 16 residues. Trimming pared 6 bases from V and 7 bases from J, leaving 19 bases between.

V gene TRBV28 combines with J gene TRBJ1-4, with a tentative D call TRBD1 (6 bases). V was clipped by 1 base and J by 0 bases, with 9 bases between them. The CDR3 spans 16 residues. Germline V gene lookup returns CDR1 MDHEN and CDR2 SYDVKM. CDR3 protein: CASSLSGGATNEKLFF. CDR3 DNA sequence: TGTGCCAGCAGTTTATCGGGGGGCGCAACTAATGAAAAACTGTTTTTT.

The chain employs TRBV5-1 and TRBJ1-3, with 7 bases aligning to TRBD1. The CDR3 has 16 residues. The J segment lost 0 bases and the V segment lost 4 bases, leaving 7 bases of the junction unmatched. Germline-derived CDR1 and CDR2 are SGHRS and YFSETQ. The CDR3 spells CASSPQTGISGNTIYF. For the CDR3, the DNA is TGCGCCAGCAGCCCGCAGACAGGGATCTCTGGAAACACCATATATTTT.

The rearrangement joins TRBV6-5 to TRBJ2-7, with 10 bases that match TRBD1. Germline V lookup: CDR1 MNHEY, CDR2 SVGAGI. This CDR3 region has 13 residues. J lost 3 bases, V lost 4 bases, and 0 bases had no gene match. This CDR3 reads CASSWDRGYEQYF. DNA of the CDR3: TGTGCCAGCAGTTGGGACAGGGGCTACGAGCAGTACTTC.

V is TRBV2 and J is TRBJ1-6; tentatively, D is TRBD1 (6 bases). Germline V CDR1 and CDR2: SNHLY, FYNNEI. This CDR3 comprises 12 residues. Trimming pared 6 bases from V and 6 bases from J, leaving 6 bases between. The CDR3 DNA sequence: TGTGCCAGCAGACAGGGTAATTCACCCCTCCACTTT. Protein product: CASRQGNSPLHF.

The gene calls are TRBV25-1 and TRBJ1-1; D is ambiguous. Trimming stripped 8 bases from V and 1 base from J, with 14 bases between. The germline V gene has CDR1 MGHDK and CDR2 SYGVNS. The CDR3 has 14 residues. CDR3 protein: CASDGGRKNTEAFF. CDR3 nucleotide sequence: TGTGCCAGCGACGGAGGACGGAAGAACACTGAAGCTTTCTTT.

The gene calls are TRBV5-4 and TRBJ2-1, with 11 bases that match TRBD2. Looked up from germline, CDR1 is SGHNT and CDR2 is YYREEE (reference sequence). Trimming removed 1 base from V and 4 bases from J; junction bases left unmatched: 1. The length of the CDR3 is 15 residues. CDR3 DNA sequence: TGTGCCAGCAGCTTGACTAGCGGGGGATACAATGAGCAGTTCTTC. Protein product: CASSLTSGGYNEQFF.

This clone has just a few counts. This chain connects TRBV5-1 to TRBJ1-3; no reliable D call. V gave up 3 bases and J gave up 3 bases, with 16 bases separating them. Germline-derived CDR1 and CDR2 are SGHRS and YFSETQ. This CDR3 has 16 amino acids. CDR3 coding DNA: TGCGCCAGCAGCTCACAGACCGGCGCCCTTGGAAACACCATATATTTT. It codes for CASSSQTGALGNTIYF.

This chain connects TRBV18 to TRBJ2-1, with TRBD1 matching 9 bases. The V and J ends lost 5 bases and 6 bases, in that order; junction bases with no gene match: 2. This CDR3 has 13 residues. Germline CDR1 is KGHSH and CDR2 is LQKENI. CDR3 residues: CASSSTGGNEQFF. DNA of the CDR3: TGTGCCAGCTCATCGACAGGGGGCAATGAGCAGTTCTTC.

CDR3 sequence: CASSDQRGLGEKLFF. CDR3 DNA: TGTGCCAGCAGCGACCAGAGAGGGCTTGGGGAAAAACTGTTTTTT. The J gene is TRBJ1-4, the V gene TRBV9; D ambiguous. Germline CDR1 SGDLS, CDR2 YYNGEE. Trimming pared 3 bases from V and 8 bases from J, leaving 17 bases between. CDR3 size: 15 residues.